This T cell receptor beta chain was sequenced during a study of cytomegalovirus exposure and HLA in healthy donors. Amplification used 60 Vbeta primers and 13 Jbeta primers. TCRdb's copy holds only in-frame clones and misses some; the assay was immunoSEQ multiplex PCR. The sample records 100,000 to 150,000 clones, over 75% being singletons. The CDR3 contains 16 residues. Trimming removed 2 bases from V and 4 bases from J; junction bases left unmatched: 11. Per the germline V gene, CDR1 is SGDLS and CDR2 is YYNGEE. The sequence derives from a boy between 10 and 17 years old in good health and CMV-seronegative. V is TRBV9 and J is TRBJ2-5; 7 bases are a match to TRBD2. Source material: PBMCs. CDR3 nucleotide sequence: TGTGCCAGCAGCGTCCTGGGGAGGGCGATTGGAGAGACCCAGTACTTC. Translation gives CASSVLGRAIGETQYF.